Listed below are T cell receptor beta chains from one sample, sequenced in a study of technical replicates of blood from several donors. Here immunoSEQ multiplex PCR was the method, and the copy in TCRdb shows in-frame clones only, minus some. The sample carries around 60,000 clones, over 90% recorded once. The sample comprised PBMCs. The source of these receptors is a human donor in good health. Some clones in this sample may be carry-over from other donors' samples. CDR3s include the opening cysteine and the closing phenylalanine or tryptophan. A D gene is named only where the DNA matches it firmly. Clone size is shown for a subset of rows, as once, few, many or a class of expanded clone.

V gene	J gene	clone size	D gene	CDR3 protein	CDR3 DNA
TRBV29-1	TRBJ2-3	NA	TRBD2	CSVTSGSSDTQYF	TGCAGCGTTACTAGCGGGAGTTCAGATACGCAGTATTTT
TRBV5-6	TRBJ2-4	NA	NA	CASSRHGEAKNIQYF	TGTGCCAGCAGCCGACATGGGGAGGCCAAAAACATTCAGTACTTC
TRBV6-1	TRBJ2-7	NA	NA	CASSEAPGLSYEQYF	TGTGCCAGCAGTGAAGCCCCAGGCCTCTCCTACGAGCAGTACTTC
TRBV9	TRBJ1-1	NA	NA	CASSVAPGNTEAFF	TGTGCCAGCAGCGTAGCCCCGGGGAACACTGAAGCTTTCTTT
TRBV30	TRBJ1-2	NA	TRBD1	CAWSGTGGRYGYTF	TGTGCCTGGAGTGGAACAGGGGGTCGCTATGGCTACACCTTC
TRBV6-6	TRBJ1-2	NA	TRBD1	CASSIQGAGYGYTF	TGTGCCAGCAGTATACAGGGGGCTGGATATGGCTACACCTTC
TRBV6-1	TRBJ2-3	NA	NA	CASSDWMAADTQYF	TGTGCCAGCAGCGACTGGATGGCGGCAGATACGCAGTATTTT
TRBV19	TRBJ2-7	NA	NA	CASSIVEGTYEQYF	TGTGCCAGTAGTATAGTGGAGGGGACCTACGAGCAGTACTTC
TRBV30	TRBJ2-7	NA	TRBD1	CAWGTGQGHEQYF	TGTGCCTGGGGTACTGGACAGGGTCACGAGCAGTACTTC
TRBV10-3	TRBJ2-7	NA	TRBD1	CATARGPYEQYF	TGTGCCACCGCGAGGGGGCCCTACGAGCAGTACTTC
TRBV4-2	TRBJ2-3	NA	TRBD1	CASSQNQGGTDTQYF	TGTGCCAGCAGCCAAAATCAGGGGGGCACAGATACGCAGTATTTT
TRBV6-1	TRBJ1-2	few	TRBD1	CASSGDRVIRNYGYTF	TGTGCCAGCAGTGGGGACAGGGTTATTCGGAACTATGGCTACACCTTC
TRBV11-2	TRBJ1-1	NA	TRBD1	CASSHGQVQNTEAFF	TGTGCCAGCAGCCACGGACAGGTTCAGAACACTGAAGCTTTCTTT
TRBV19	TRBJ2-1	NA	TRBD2	CASSISGGIYNEQFF	TGTGCCAGTAGTATTAGCGGGGGGATTTACAATGAGCAGTTCTTC
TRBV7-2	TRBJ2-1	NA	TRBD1	CASRRRGQGVHEQFF	TGTGCCAGCAGGCGCCGTGGACAGGGGGTGCATGAGCAGTTCTTC
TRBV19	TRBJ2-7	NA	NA	CASSTGLNYEQYF	TGTGCCAGTAGTACGGGATTAAATTACGAGCAGTACTTC
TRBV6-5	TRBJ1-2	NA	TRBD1	CASSNPGQTNYGYTF	TGTGCCAGCAGTAACCCGGGACAGACTAACTATGGCTACACCTTC
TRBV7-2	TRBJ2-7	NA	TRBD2	CASSWTSGSYEQYF	TGTGCCAGCAGCTGGACTAGCGGGAGTTACGAGCAGTACTTC
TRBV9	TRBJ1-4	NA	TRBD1	CASSAGQGGSTNEKLFF	TGTGCCAGCAGCGCCGGACAGGGAGGTTCTACTAATGAAAAACTGTTTTTT
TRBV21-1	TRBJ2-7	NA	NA	CASSKVQAGGPDEQYF	TGTGCCAGCAGCAAAGTACAGGCGGGAGGCCCGGACGAGCAGTACTTC
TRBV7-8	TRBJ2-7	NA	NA	CASSPGRSLSGVQYF	TGTGCCAGCAGCCCAGGGCGGTCCTTATCGGGGGTGCAGTACTTC
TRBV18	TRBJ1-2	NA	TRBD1	CASSRSQGAPGYTF	TGTGCCAGCTCACGGTCACAGGGGGCGCCCGGCTACACCTTC
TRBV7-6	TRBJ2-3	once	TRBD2	CASSPLTGGQDTQYF	TGTGCCAGCAGCCCCCTTACGGGGGGGCAAGATACGCAGTATTTT
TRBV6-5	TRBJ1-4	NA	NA	CASSRPGVGTGFF	TGTGCCAGCAGCCGACCCGGAGTTGGGACTGGATTTTTT
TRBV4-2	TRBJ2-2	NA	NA	CASSPIVETGELFF	TGTGCCAGCAGCCCGATTGTCGAGACCGGGGAGCTGTTTTTT
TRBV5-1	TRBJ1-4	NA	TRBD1	CASSLVGDRGEKLFF	TGCGCCAGCAGCTTGGTGGGGGACAGGGGCGAAAAACTGTTTTTT
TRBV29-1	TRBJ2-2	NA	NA	CSVYGGKNTGELFF	TGCAGCGTTTACGGCGGGAAGAACACCGGGGAGCTGTTTTTT
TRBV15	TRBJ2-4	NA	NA	CATSRDSGLSVF	TGTGCCACCAGCAGAGATTCGGGACTCAGCGTCTTC
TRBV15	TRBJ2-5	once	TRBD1	CATSRDRAGGETQYF	TGTGCCACCAGCAGAGATCGGGCAGGGGGAGAGACCCAGTACTTC
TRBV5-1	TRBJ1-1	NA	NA	CASSPQEGGDTEAFF	TGCGCCAGCAGCCCCCAAGAGGGAGGGGACACTGAAGCTTTCTTT
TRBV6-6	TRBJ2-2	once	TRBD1	CASSFRDRGTGELFF	TGTGCCAGCAGTTTCCGGGACAGGGGAACCGGGGAGCTGTTTTTT
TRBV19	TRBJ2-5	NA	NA	CASTSRYQETQYF	TGTGCCAGTACTAGTAGGTACCAAGAGACCCAGTACTTC
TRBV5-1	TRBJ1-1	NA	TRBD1	CASSPQGGNTEAFF	TGCGCCAGCAGCCCCCAGGGGGGGAACACTGAAGCTTTCTTT
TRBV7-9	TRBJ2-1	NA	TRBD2	CASSSVLAGEYNEQFF	TGTGCCAGCAGCTCCGTACTAGCGGGGGAGTACAATGAGCAGTTCTTC
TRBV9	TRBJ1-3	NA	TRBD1	CASSVGTGTRGLFGNTIYF	TGTGCCAGCAGCGTAGGTACCGGGACCAGGGGGCTTTTTGGAAACACCATATATTTT
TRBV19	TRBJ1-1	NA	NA	CASSIPAGANTEAFF	TGTGCCAGTAGTATACCGGCAGGGGCGAACACTGAAGCTTTCTTT
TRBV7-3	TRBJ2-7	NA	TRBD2	CASSPGGGGVGEQYF	TGTGCCAGCAGCCCTGGCGGGGGGGGAGTGGGAGAGCAGTACTTC
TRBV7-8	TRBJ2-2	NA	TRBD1	CASSVLRGTGELFF	TGTGCCAGCAGCGTCCTCAGGGGGACCGGGGAGCTGTTTTTT
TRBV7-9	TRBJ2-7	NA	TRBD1	CASSSLGQSSYEQYF	TGTGCCAGCAGCTCTCTGGGACAGAGCTCCTACGAGCAGTACTTC
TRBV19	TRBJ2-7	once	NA	CASSRGWAAAYEQYF	TGTGCCAGTAGTAGGGGCTGGGCGGCGGCTTACGAGCAGTACTTC